This TCR beta chain appears in the sequencing data of a study of cytomegalovirus exposure and HLA in healthy donors. Study-wide results and limits: The investigators catalogued 150 to 200 TCR beta chains as cytomegalovirus-associated.

Primers: 60 Vbeta forward and 13 Jbeta reverse. Clones were sequenced by immunoSEQ multiplex PCR, and TCRdb holds only the in-frame ones, with some missing. Of roughly 150,000 clones listed, about 75% were seen once; the top ten hold about 11%. This CDR3 contains 14 residues. The germline V gene encodes CDR1 SGHRS and CDR2 YFSETQ. J lost 5 bases, V lost 6 bases, and 8 bases had no gene match. Remarks on this clone: Its matching antigen is unknown.

The source of this sequence is a man between 18 and 29 years old in good health and CMV-seropositive. Sample: PBMCs. J is TRBJ1-1 and V is TRBV5-1, with 9 bases fitting TRBD1. CDR3 region: CASTEQGALTEAFF. As DNA, the CDR3 is TGCGCCAGCACAGAACAGGGGGCGCTGACTGAAGCTTTCTTT.